This TCR beta chain was sequenced during a study of cytomegalovirus exposure and HLA in healthy donors. As for the study in general: Earlier work reported around 110 million unique TCR beta sequences from 180 million or so T cells.

For this clone: Its antigen is unidentified.

Vbeta (60) and Jbeta (13) primers were used in the PCR. Per the study methods: Later work found around 72 million unique TCR beta chains, with roughly 11 million shared. The data were produced by immunoSEQ multiplex PCR, yet TCRdb's version contains in-frame clones alone and is incomplete. That table is the source of V, J and clone size, and D and trimming were worked out from the DNA. The sample yields 200,000 to 250,000 clones, more than 75% seen once. Findings and limits, study-wide: Later on, an analysis found that several of the most significant clusters appeared to be linked to common viral pathogens, which included parvovirus B19.

Trimming removed 5 bases from V and 3 bases from J; junction bases left unmatched: 4. Germline V CDR1 and CDR2: SGHRS, YFSETQ. CDR3 length equals 13 residues. The sample consisted of PBMCs. This sequence was found in a human donor in good health. The V call is TRBV5-1, the J call TRBJ1-1; 7 bases align to TRBD1. The CDR3 DNA is TGCGCCAGCAGGAGGGGGACAGACACTGAAGCTTTCTTT. It encodes CASRRGTDTEAFF.